This is a list of T cell receptor beta chains from one sample in a study of T cell repertoires in cytomegalovirus infection. These receptors are not linked to any known antigen. Via MiXCR, TCRdb re-called the reads, giving one row per CDR3 protein. The sample records fewer than 1,000,000 distinct CDR3 sequences, approximately 31% being singletons. The material sequenced was cultured CD8+ T cells from PBMCs, taken from culture after CMV antigen stimulation. These TCRs come from a human donor in good health (CMV status not recorded). Some clones in this sample may be carry-over from other donors' samples. Each CDR3 is given with its conserved first and last residue. D genes are given only for firm matches. Not all rows give a size; the values are once, few, many and, for expanded clones, a class.

-,TRBJ2-4,TRBV6-2/TRBV6-3,-,CASSSRPPDTPLAKNIQYF,TGTGCCAGCAGTAGCCGACCCCCCGACACTCCCTTAGCCAAAAACATTCAGTACTTC
few,TRBJ2-1,TRBV15,-,CATSWTAEQFF,TGTGCCACCAGCTGGACAGCAGAGCAGTTCTTC
-,TRBJ2-7,TRBV7-9,TRBD1,CASSFGQGPLAQYF,TGTGCCAGCAGCTTCGGACAGGGACCTCTCGCGCAGTACTTC
-,TRBJ1-1,TRBV12-3/TRBV12-4,-,CASSPDGGRNTEAFF,TGTGCCAGCAGCCCCGATGGGGGGCGGAACACTGAAGCTTTCTTT
few,TRBJ2-3,TRBV27,-,CATRSVTQYF,TGTGCCACCCGATCGGTTACGCAGTATTTT
many,TRBJ2-1,TRBV7-8,TRBD1,CASSPGTGIRGEQFF,TGTGCCAGCAGCCCCGGGACAGGGATAAGGGGGGAGCAGTTCTTC
-,TRBJ2-2,TRBV19,-,CASSFFDRRLAGELFF,TGTGCCAGTAGTTTCTTCGACAGGCGGTTGGCCGGGGAGCTGTTTTTT
-,TRBJ1-5,TRBV6-6,-,CASSYAQINQPQHF,TGTGCCAGCAGTTACGCCCAGATTAATCAGCCCCAGCATTTT
-,TRBJ1-1,TRBV4-1,-,CASSQDLVGIKEAFF,TGCGCCAGCAGCCAAGATCTTGTTGGCATAAAAGAAGCTTTCTTT
many,TRBJ1-3,TRBV7-9,-,CASSLSDQGGGNTIYF,TGTGCCAGCAGCTTGAGCGACCAGGGTGGTGGAAACACCATATATTTT
many,TRBJ2-7,TRBV12-3/TRBV12-4,-,CASSDMSYEQYF,TGTGCCAGCAGTGACATGTCCTACGAGCAGTACTTC
few,TRBJ1-1,TRBV7-8,-,CASSLPDINTEAFF,TGTGCCAGCAGCCTCCCGGACATTAACACTGAAGCTTTCTTT
-,TRBJ2-5,TRBV6-6,-,CASSYSSVGETQYF,TGTGCCAGCAGTTACTCGAGCGTAGGGGAGACCCAGTACTTC
-,TRBJ2-2,TRBV6-6,-,CASSLQGTPPGELFF,TGTGCCAGCAGTTTACAGGGAACCCCCCCCGGGGAGCTGTTTTTT
-,TRBJ1-1,TRBV14,-,CASSQERWGTLNTEAFF,TGTGCCAGCAGCCAAGAAAGGTGGGGGACTCTGAACACTGAAGCTTTCTTT
few,TRBJ2-1,TRBV28,-,CASSRPRDLREEQFF,TGTGCCAGCAGCCGCCCTCGGGACCTACGGGAGGAGCAGTTCTTC
many,TRBJ1-1,TRBV12-3/TRBV12-4,-,CASSLDSAEAFF,TGTGCCAGCAGTCTTGACAGTGCTGAAGCTTTCTTT
few,TRBJ2-6,TRBV7-7,-,CASSLGGGEVPAGANVLTF,TGTGCTAGCAGCTTAGGGGGGGGAGAGGTCCCAGCTGGGGCCAACGTCCTGACTTTC
-,TRBJ1-4,TRBV5-6,-,CASSLAFDGEKLFF,TGTGCCAGCAGCCTGGCCTTCGATGGGGAAAAACTGTTTTTT
few,TRBJ1-2,TRBV12-5,-,CASHGGSNYGYTF,TGTGCTAGTCATGGCGGATCTAACTATGGCTACACCTTC
-,TRBJ2-5,TRBV9,TRBD1,CASSPRDRAGETQYF,TGTGCCAGCAGCCCAAGAGACAGGGCAGGAGAGACCCAGTACTTC
-,TRBJ1-2,TRBV6-5,-,CASSYPGTGYTF,TGTGCCAGCAGTTACCCAGGGACCGGCTACACCTTC
few,TRBJ2-4,TRBV6-6,TRBD1,CASTFFWDRENIQYF,TGTGCCAGCACCTTCTTTTGGGACAGGGAAAACATTCAGTACTTC
many,TRBJ1-4,TRBV7-6,-,CASEEAPNEKLFF,TGTGCCAGCGAGGAGGCTCCTAATGAAAAACTGTTTTTT
few,TRBJ2-3,TRBV5-8,TRBD2,CASSSREGHTQYF,TGTGCCAGCAGCTCTCGGGAGGGCCATACGCAGTATTTT
-,TRBJ1-1,TRBV12-3/TRBV12-4,TRBD1,CASSSENRGYTEAFF,TGTGCCAGCAGCTCAGAGAACAGGGGATATACTGAAGCTTTCTTT
few,TRBJ2-3,TRBV7-9,-,CASSPNRGFGTDTQYF,TGTGCCAGCAGCCCCAATAGGGGGTTCGGCACAGATACGCAGTATTTT
many,TRBJ2-5,TRBV7-8,TRBD1,CASSVTGGEETQYF,TGTGCCAGCAGCGTTACAGGGGGCGAAGAGACCCAGTACTTC
-,TRBJ2-5,TRBV13,TRBD2,CASSWASGQETQYF,TGTGCCAGCAGCTGGGCTAGCGGTCAAGAGACCCAGTACTTC
few,TRBJ1-5,TRBV19,-,CASSISRENNQPQHF,TGTGCCAGTAGTATTTCCCGGGAAAATAATCAGCCCCAGCATTTT
few,TRBJ2-1,TRBV19,TRBD2,CASSPRGAGDNEQFF,TGTGCCAGTAGTCCCCGAGGAGCGGGGGACAATGAGCAGTTCTTC
-,TRBJ1-5,TRBV27,-,CANSLSGKGRIQPQHF,TGTGCCAACAGTTTATCGGGGAAGGGAAGGATACAGCCCCAGCATTTT
few,TRBJ1-1,TRBV14,-,CASSGGRGVEMNTEAFF,TGTGCCAGCAGTGGGGGCAGGGGCGTTGAAATGAACACTGAAGCTTTCTTT
-,TRBJ2-1,TRBV20-1,TRBD2,CSAPKERGYNEQFF,TGCAGTGCTCCCAAGGAGCGGGGGTACAATGAGCAGTTCTTC
-,TRBJ1-2,TRBV27,TRBD1,CASSFGTGGLYGYTF,TGTGCCAGCAGTTTTGGGACAGGGGGCCTCTATGGCTACACCTTC
-,TRBJ2-1,TRBV6-1,-,CASSEEQGSNEQFF,TGTGCCAGCAGTGAAGAACAGGGCAGCAATGAGCAGTTCTTC
few,TRBJ1-1,TRBV4-1,-,CASSPSGGSTEAFF,TGCGCCAGCAGCCCTTCCGGGGGGAGCACTGAAGCTTTCTTT
few,TRBJ1-1,TRBV7-6,-,CASSRLGEDTEAFF,TGTGCCAGCAGCCGTCTCGGGGAAGACACTGAAGCTTTCTTT
few,TRBJ2-7,TRBV7-6,-,CASSLAGPNEQYF,TGTGCCAGCAGCTTAGCAGGGCCTAACGAGCAGTACTTC
-,TRBJ2-5,TRBV6-6,TRBD1,CASSSRPGQIEETQYF,TGTGCCAGCAGTTCCCGCCCGGGACAGATCGAAGAGACCCAGTACTTC
once,TRBJ2-1,TRBV3-1,TRBD1,CASSALTGGPYNEQFF,TGTGCCAGCAGCGCACTCACAGGGGGCCCCTACAATGAGCAGTTCTTC
few,TRBJ1-4,TRBV7-9,-,CASRTGNREPEKLFF,TGTGCCAGCAGGACGGGTAACAGGGAACCTGAAAAACTGTTTTTT
-,TRBJ2-7,TRBV6-6,-,CASRPTLTYEQYF,TGTGCCAGCAGACCGACTCTAACCTACGAGCAGTACTTC
-,TRBJ2-3,TRBV6-6,TRBD1,CASSYRDSQTDTQYF,TGTGCCAGCAGTTACCGGGACAGCCAGACAGATACGCAGTATTTT
few,TRBJ2-1,TRBV12-3/TRBV12-4,TRBD2,CASSAGLAGNEQFF,TGTGCCAGCAGTGCAGGACTAGCGGGGAATGAGCAGTTCTTC
few,TRBJ1-1,TRBV6-1,-,CASSEAQWDTEAFF,TGTGCCAGCAGTGAAGCGCAGTGGGATACTGAAGCTTTCTTT
-,TRBJ1-1,TRBV6-8,-,CASVHYTEAFF,TGTGCCAGCGTTCATTACACTGAAGCTTTCTTT
many,TRBJ2-7,TRBV7-7,-,CASRCNSREGEQYF,TGTGCTAGCAGATGCAATTCGAGGGAAGGGGAGCAGTACTTC
-,TRBJ1-1,TRBV12-3/TRBV12-4,TRBD1,CASSNIGAGGELVSRTEAFF,TGTGCCAGCAGTAATATCGGGGCAGGGGGTGAATTAGTATCGAGGACTGAAGCTTTCTTT
many,TRBJ1-6,TRBV27,-,CASSPGSYNSPLHF,TGTGCCAGCAGCCCCGGGTCCTATAATTCACCCCTCCACTTT
-,TRBJ2-5,TRBV25-1,-,CASSEEPGEETQYF,TGTGCCAGCTCTGAGGAGCCAGGGGAAGAGACCCAGTACTTC
many,TRBJ2-5,TRBV7-9,-,CASSFGTPASALGTQYF,TGTGCCAGCAGCTTCGGGACCCCAGCTAGCGCCTTAGGGACCCAGTACTTC
-,TRBJ1-5,TRBV19,-,CASSIDLTRGWSNQPQHF,TGTGCCAGTAGTATAGACCTAACCCGAGGTTGGAGCAATCAGCCCCAGCATTTT
-,TRBJ2-1,TRBV6-5,TRBD1,CASSGGTANNEQFF,TGTGCCAGCAGCGGTGGGACAGCGAACAATGAGCAGTTCTTC
-,TRBJ1-5,TRBV9,TRBD1,CASSVGGGGPNQPQHF,TGTGCCAGCAGCGTAGGGGGAGGGGGCCCTAATCAGCCCCAGCATTTT
-,TRBJ2-1,TRBV19,-,CASSPRRWDNEQFF,TGTGCCAGTAGCCCGAGGCGGTGGGACAATGAGCAGTTCTTC
-,TRBJ2-5,TRBV5-1,TRBD1,CASSLFFRDREQETQYF,TGCGCCAGCAGCTTGTTTTTCCGGGACAGGGAACAAGAGACCCAGTACTTC
-,TRBJ2-3,TRBV27,-,CASSNQALYSTDTQYF,TGTGCCAGCAGTAACCAAGCTCTATACTCCACAGATACGCAGTATTTT
few,TRBJ1-1,TRBV10-3,-,CAIKALDGSMNTEAFF,TGTGCCATCAAGGCCTTGGACGGCAGCATGAACACTGAAGCTTTCTTT
-,TRBJ1-5,TRBV7-9,-,CASSLEGTGQPQHF,TGTGCCAGCAGCTTAGAAGGGACGGGGCAGCCCCAGCATTTT